Below, one T cell receptor (beta chain) is given with its context. The data stem from a study of blood T cell repertoires in COVID-19. Authors' processing steps: Researchers report that nucleated cell counts were estimated from reference gene primer amplification. This table comes from immunoSEQ multiplex PCR, and its TCRdb copy is limited to in-frame clones, with some not included. Clone size and the V and J calls come from that table; the DNA yielded D and trimming. The sample lists about 240,000 clones, around 87% occurring once. The CDR3 covers 14 residues. From germline, CDR1 is SEHNR and CDR2 FQNEAQ (reference sequence). V was pared by 5 bases and J by 7 bases, with 14 bases between.

Sequencing was carried out using PBMCs or T cells enriched from blood (not recorded which). The rearrangement uses TRBV7-9 and TRBJ1-4, with no clear D. The clonotype originates from a woman between 35 and 50 years old with acute COVID-19. Written as DNA, the CDR3 is TGTGCCAGCAGCCGTTCGTTATCCGGTGAAAAACTGTTTTTT. As protein: CASSRSLSGEKLFF.